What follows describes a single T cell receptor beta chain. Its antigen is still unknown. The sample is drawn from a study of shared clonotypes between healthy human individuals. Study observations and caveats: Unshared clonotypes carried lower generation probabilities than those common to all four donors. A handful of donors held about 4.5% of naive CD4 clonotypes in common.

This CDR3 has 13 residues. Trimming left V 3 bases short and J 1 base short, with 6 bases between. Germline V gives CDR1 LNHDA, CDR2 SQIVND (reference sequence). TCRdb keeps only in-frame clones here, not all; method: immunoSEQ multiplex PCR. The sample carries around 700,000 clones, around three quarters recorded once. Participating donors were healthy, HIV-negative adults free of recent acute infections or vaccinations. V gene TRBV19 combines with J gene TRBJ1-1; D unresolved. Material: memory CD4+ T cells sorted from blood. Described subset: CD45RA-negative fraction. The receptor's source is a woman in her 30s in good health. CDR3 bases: TGTGCCAGTAGTATTTGGGAGAACACTGAAGCTTTCTTT. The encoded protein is CASSIWENTEAFF.